Described below is a single TCR beta chain sequence and its context. Its specificity is unknown. The PCR ran on 60 Vbeta and 13 Jbeta primers. The assay was immunoSEQ multiplex PCR, and TCRdb's table has in-frame clones only and misses some. The data show about 140,000 clones, nearly 80% seen once. This CDR3 has 16 residues. CDR1 SGHRS and CDR2 YFSETQ come from the germline V gene. After removal of 0 bases from V and 3 bases from J, the junction contained 5 bases not matched to a gene. This specimen comes from a study of cytomegalovirus exposure and HLA in healthy donors. Points from the study as a whole: In a later analysis, TCR beta V- and J-gene trimming was associated with a missense DCLRE1C variant.

The V call is TRBV5-1, the J call TRBJ1-4; 7 positions match TRBD1. The source is a man younger than 45 in good health and CMV-seronegative. Sequencing input: PBMCs. CDR3 DNA sequence: TGCGCCAGCAGCTTGGGACAGGGACGATCTAATGAAAAACTGTTTTTT. This gives the protein CASSLGQGRSNEKLFF.